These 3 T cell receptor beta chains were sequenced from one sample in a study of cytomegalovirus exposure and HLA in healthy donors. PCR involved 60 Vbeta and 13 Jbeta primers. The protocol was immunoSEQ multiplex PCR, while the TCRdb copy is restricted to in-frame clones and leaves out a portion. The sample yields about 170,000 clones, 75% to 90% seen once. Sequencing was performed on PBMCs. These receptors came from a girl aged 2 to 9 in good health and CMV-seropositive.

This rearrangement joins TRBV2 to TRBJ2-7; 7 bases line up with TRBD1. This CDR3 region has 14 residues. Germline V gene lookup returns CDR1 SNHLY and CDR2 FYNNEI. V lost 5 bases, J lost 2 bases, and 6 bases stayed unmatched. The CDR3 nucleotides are TGTGCCAGCAGTCATGGACAGGTGGCCTACGAGCAGTACTTC. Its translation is CASSHGQVAYEQYF. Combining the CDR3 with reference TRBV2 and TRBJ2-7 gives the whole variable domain EPEVTQTPSHQVTQMGQEVILRCVPISNHLYFYWYRQILGQKVEFLVSFYNNEISEKSEIFDDQFSVERPDGSNFTLKIRSTKLEDSAMYFCASSHGQVAYEQYFGPGTRLTVT.

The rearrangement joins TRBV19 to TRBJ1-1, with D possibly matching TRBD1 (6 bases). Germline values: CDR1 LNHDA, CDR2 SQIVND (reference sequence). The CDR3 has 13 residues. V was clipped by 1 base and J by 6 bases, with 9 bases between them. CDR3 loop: CASSIVRTAEAFF. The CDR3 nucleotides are TGTGCCAGTAGTATAGTAAGGACAGCTGAAGCTTTCTTT. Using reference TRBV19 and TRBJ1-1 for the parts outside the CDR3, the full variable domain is DGGITQSPKYLFRKEGQNVTLSCEQNLNHDAMYWYRQDPGQGLRLIYYSQIVNDFQKGDIAEGYSVSREKKESFPLTVTSAQKNPTAFYLCASSIVRTAEAFFGQGTRLTVV.

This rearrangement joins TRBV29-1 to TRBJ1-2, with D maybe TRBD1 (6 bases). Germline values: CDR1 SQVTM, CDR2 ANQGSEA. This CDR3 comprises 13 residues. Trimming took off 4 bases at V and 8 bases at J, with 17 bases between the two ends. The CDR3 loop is CSVAFTGSPGYTF. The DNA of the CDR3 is TGCAGCGTTGCCTTTACAGGGAGCCCCGGCTACACCTTC.